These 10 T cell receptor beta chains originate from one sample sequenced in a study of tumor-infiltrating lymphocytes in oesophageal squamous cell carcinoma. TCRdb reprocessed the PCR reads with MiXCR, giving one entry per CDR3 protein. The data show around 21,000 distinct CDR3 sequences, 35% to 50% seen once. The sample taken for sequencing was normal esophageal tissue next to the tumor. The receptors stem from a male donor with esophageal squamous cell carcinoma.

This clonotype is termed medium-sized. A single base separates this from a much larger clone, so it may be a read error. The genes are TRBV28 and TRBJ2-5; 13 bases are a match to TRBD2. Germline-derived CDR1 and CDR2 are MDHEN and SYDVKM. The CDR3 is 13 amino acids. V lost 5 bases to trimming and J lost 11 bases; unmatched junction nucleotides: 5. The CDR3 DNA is TGTGCCAGCAGTCTCGGGACTAGCGGGGAGCAGTACTTC. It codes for CASSLGTSGEQYF.

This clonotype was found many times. In nucleotides, the CDR3 is TGTGCCAGCAGTGAACCCAACTATAGCAATCAGCCCCAGCATTTT. It is translated as CASSEPNYSNQPQHF. The V call is TRBV6-1, the J call TRBJ1-5; D ambiguous. V lost 2 bases and J lost 0, with 8 bases in between. Per the germline V gene, CDR1 is MNHNS and CDR2 is SASEGT. The length of the CDR3 is 15 residues.

This CDR3 is CARKPDYYSYEQYF. The CDR3, as DNA: TGTGCCCGCAAGCCGGATTACTACTCCTACGAGCAGTACTTC. This chain uses TRBV7-8 with TRBJ2-1; no clear D gene. The DNA end is a closer match to TRBJ2-7, so the J assignment may be wrong. The CDR3 totals 14 residues. Germline loops: CDR1 SGHVS, CDR2 FQNEAQ.

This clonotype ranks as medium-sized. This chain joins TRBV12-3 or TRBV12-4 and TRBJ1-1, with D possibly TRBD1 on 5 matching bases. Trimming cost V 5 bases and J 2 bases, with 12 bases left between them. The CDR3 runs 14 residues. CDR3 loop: CASSRAGLNTEAFF. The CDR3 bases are TGTGCCAGCAGTCGGGCAGGGTTAAACACTGAAGCTTTCTTT.

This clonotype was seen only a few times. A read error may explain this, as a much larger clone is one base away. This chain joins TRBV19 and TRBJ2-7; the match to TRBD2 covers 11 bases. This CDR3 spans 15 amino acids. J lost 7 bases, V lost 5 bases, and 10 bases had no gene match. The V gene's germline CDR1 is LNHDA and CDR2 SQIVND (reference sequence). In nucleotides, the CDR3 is TGTGCCAGTAGTGGACTAGCGGGCGCTTACAATGAGCAGTACTTC. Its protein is CASSGLAGAYNEQYF.

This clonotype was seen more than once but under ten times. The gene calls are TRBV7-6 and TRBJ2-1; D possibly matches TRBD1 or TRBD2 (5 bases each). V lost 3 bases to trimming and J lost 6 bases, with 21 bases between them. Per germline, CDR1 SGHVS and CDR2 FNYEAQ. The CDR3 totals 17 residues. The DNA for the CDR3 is TGTGCCAGCAGCTTTCCCAAACCGGGACGAGAACGCAATGAGCAGTTCTTC. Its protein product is CASSFPKPGRERNEQFF.

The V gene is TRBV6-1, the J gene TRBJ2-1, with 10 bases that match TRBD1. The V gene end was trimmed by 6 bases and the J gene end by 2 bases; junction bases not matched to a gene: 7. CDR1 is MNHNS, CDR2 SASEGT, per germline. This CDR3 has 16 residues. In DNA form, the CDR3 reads TGTGCCAGCAGCGAACCCGGACAGGGGGCCTACAATGAGCAGTTCTTC. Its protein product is CASSEPGQGAYNEQFF.

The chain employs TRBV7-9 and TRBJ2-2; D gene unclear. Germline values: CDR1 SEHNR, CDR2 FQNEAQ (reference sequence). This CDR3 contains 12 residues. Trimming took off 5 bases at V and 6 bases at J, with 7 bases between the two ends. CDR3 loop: CASSIGAGELFF. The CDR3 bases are TGTGCCAGCAGCATCGGAGCCGGGGAGCTGTTTTTT.

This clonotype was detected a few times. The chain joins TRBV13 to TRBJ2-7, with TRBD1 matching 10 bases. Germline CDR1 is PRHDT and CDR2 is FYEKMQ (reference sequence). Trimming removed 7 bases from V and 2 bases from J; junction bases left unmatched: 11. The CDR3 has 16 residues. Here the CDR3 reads CASIRIPGQGTYEQYF. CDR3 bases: TGTGCCAGCATCCGTATACCGGGACAGGGGACCTACGAGCAGTACTTC. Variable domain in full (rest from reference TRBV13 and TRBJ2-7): AAGVIQSPRHLIKEKRETATLKCYPIPRHDTVYWYQQGPGQDPQFLISFYEKMQSDKGSIPDRFSAQQFSDYHSELNMSSLELGDSALYFCASIRIPGQGTYEQYFGPGTRLTVT.

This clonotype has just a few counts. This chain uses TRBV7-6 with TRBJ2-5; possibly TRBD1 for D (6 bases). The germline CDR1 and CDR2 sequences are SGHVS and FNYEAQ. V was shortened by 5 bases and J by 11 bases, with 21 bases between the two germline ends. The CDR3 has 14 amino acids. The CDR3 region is CASSLRGNLGEQYF. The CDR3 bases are TGTGCCAGCAGCCTCAGGGGTAACCTGGGGGAGCAGTACTTC.